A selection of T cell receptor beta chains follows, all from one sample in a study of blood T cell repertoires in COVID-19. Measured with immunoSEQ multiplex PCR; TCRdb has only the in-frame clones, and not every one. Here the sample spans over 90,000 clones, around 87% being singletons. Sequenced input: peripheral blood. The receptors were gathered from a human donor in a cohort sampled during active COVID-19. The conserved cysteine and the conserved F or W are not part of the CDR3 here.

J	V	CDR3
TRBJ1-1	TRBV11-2	ASRPRQGPTEAF
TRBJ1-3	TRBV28	ASSLATGNTIY
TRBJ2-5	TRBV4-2	ASSPGTSGGYQETQY
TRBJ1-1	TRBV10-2	ASQVQGNMNTEAF
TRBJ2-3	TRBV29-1	SALAGVSTDTQY
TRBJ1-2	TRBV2	ASSATDDRSSGYT
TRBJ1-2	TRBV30	AWSVKGMDYGYT
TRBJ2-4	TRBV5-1	ASSSTDRKNIQY
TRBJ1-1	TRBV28	ASTDRIGISEAF
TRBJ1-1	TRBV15	ATSREGREPHYTEAF
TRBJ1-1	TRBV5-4	ASSMGTLIGTEAF
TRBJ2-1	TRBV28	ASSGGREF
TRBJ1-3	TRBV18	ASSPLEGVGNTIY
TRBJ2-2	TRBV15	ATSRGQGFANTGELF
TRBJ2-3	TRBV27	ASSTGTSTDTQY
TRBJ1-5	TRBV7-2	ASSFAAVRNQPQH
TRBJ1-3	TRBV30	AWSTGFTGNTIY
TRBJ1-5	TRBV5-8	ASTPTGANDQPQH
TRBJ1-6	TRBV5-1	ASSRDIPGGSPLH
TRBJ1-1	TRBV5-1	ASSPENGQIRAF
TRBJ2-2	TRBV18	ASSPRTGTAGELF
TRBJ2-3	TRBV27	ASSLNGRSGTDTQY
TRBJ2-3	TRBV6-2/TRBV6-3	ASSYGAGTVTDTQY
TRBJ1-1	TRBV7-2	ASSLEEGAVAF
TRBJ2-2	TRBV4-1	ASSQGSSGASTGELF
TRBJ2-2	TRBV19	ASSIVGGMNTGELF
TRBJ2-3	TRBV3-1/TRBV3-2	ASSQGDRYTDTQY
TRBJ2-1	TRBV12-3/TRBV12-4	ASSNRGRDEQF
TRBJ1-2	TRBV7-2	ASSLAGRVDYGYT